These 15 T cell receptor beta chains originate from one sample sequenced in a study of blood T cells in healthy people across ages. A second PCR of roughly 6 to 12 cycles used a sample-barcoded 5' primer and a J-beta primer mix. MiXCR was run by TCRdb on the 5' RACE reads, yielding one entry per CDR3 protein. The sample yields 800,000 to 950,000 distinct CDR3 sequences, under 40% seen once. Sequenced material: blood. These receptors all stem from a man aged 18 to 29 in good health.

This clonotype has a count of ten or more. The chain joins TRBV9 to TRBJ2-3, with TRBD2 matching over 10 bases. CDR1 is SGDLS, CDR2 YYNGEE, per germline. The V and J ends lost 4 bases and 5 bases, in that order; junction bases with no gene match: 13. The CDR3 runs to 17 residues. The CDR3 DNA sequence: TGTGCCAGCAGCCACCCGCGGGTACTAGCGGGGATAGATACGCAGTATTTT. It yields the protein CASSHPRVLAGIDTQYF.

J is TRBJ2-4 and V is TRBV29-1; 7 bases align to TRBD1. The trim removed 1 base at V and 8 bases at J, leaving 8 bases unmatched. CDR1 and CDR2 (germline): SQVTM, ANQGSEA. The CDR3 has 14 amino acids. In nucleotides, the CDR3 is TGCAGCGTTGAAGGCGCGACAGGGACGGACATTCAGTACTTC. Translating gives CSVEGATGTDIQYF.

This clonotype was observed many times. The chain recombines TRBV12-3 or TRBV12-4 with TRBJ2-7; tentative D call: TRBD2 (7 bases). V lost 8 bases and J 0 bases, leaving 14 bases between the germline ends. The CDR3 contains 14 residues. The CDR3 DNA reads TGTGCCAGCCTAGGGGGGGCCTACTCCTACGAGCAGTACTTC. This sequence encodes CASLGGAYSYEQYF.

On this clonotype itself: The junction does not match germline at one end; this may be a read error. The chain couples TRBV29-1 to TRBJ2-3; D is perhaps TRBD1 or TRBD2 (5 bases each). Germline values: CDR1 SQVTM, CDR2 ANQGSEA. This CDR3 has 13 residues. CDR3 DNA: TGCAGCGCCGCTGGGGGTTCTACAGATACGCGGTATTTT. Translated: CSAAGGSTDTRYF.

This clonotype was picked up a small number of times. The chain couples TRBV5-1 to TRBJ2-1, with TRBD2 identical over 9 bases. V lost 1 base and J lost 7; bases outside the gene matches: 9. This CDR3 spans 16 amino acids. Looked up from germline, CDR1 is SGHRS and CDR2 is YFSETQ. DNA for the CDR3: TGCGCCAGCAGCTTGATAGCGGGGGTGGACACGAATGAGCAGTTCTTC. Protein: CASSLIAGVDTNEQFF.

This clonotype has more than one count but fewer than ten. The V call is TRBV7-6, the J call TRBJ1-6, with 7 bases that match TRBD1. The germline V gene has CDR1 SGHVS and CDR2 FNYEAQ. V gave up 5 bases and J gave up 8 bases; unmatched junction bases: 12. The CDR3 runs 16 residues. CDR3 DNA sequence: TGTGCCAGCAGCCAGAGGTCGGACAGGAAGGATTCACCCCTCCACTTT. Protein sequence: CASSQRSDRKDSPLHF.

The chain employs TRBV5-6 and TRBJ2-3; perhaps TRBD1 as D (5 bases). Trimming removed 3 bases from V and 0 bases from J, with 14 bases in between. CDR1 is SGHDT and CDR2 is YYEEEE in the germline V gene. The CDR3 totals 16 residues. CDR3 amino acids: CASSWAGLASTDTQYF. The CDR3 nucleotides read TGTGCCAGCAGCTGGGCAGGGTTGGCTAGCACAGATACGCAGTATTTT.

The rearrangement links TRBV6-1 to TRBJ1-1, with 7 nucleotides matching TRBD1. Germline CDR1 and CDR2: MNHNS and SASEGT. The CDR3 is 15 amino acids. With V trimmed by 4 bases and J by 5 bases, 10 bases remained unmatched. CDR3 in DNA: TGTGCCAGCAGTGTTGAGGTTTCAGGGGGAACTGAAGCTTTCTTT. This encodes CASSVEVSGGTEAFF.

Many counts were recorded for this clonotype. The rearrangement joins TRBV20-1 to TRBJ2-5, with D perhaps assigned TRBD1 or TRBD2 (5 bases each). This CDR3 is built from 12 residues. Germline V CDR1 and CDR2: DFQATT, SNEGSKA (reference sequence). The CDR3 sequence: CSHPGRQETQYF. CDR3 nucleotides: TGCAGCCACCCGGGACGCCAAGAGACCCAGTACTTC.

The chain combines TRBV12-3 or TRBV12-4 with TRBJ2-5; 7 positions agree with TRBD1. The CDR3 runs to 16 residues. With 5 bases clipped from V and 5 bases from J, the junction kept 14 bases outside the gene matches. This CDR3 is CASSPQSDRRRETQYF. The CDR3 DNA sequence: TGTGCCAGCAGTCCCCAGTCGGACAGGAGAAGGGAGACCCAGTACTTC.

CDR3 in amino acids: CASSLRGSSVYNEQFF. The CDR3 DNA sequence: TGTGCCAGCAGCCTACGGGGGTCTAGCGTATACAATGAGCAGTTCTTC. This chain uses TRBV7-2 with TRBJ2-1, with D perhaps matching TRBD2 (6 bases). Germline V lookup: CDR1 SGHTA, CDR2 FQGNSA. V dropped 5 bases and J dropped 4 bases, with 18 bases sitting between them. The CDR3 runs to 16 residues.

This chain joins TRBV14 and TRBJ2-3; D ambiguous. CDR3 length: 14 amino acids. Germline CDR1 reads SGHDN; CDR2 reads FVKESK. V lost 0 bases and J lost 4, with 8 bases in between. The CDR3 DNA reads TGTGCCAGCAGCCAAGATACGGCCGCAGATACGCAGTATTTT. Its translation is CASSQDTAADTQYF. Supplemented by reference TRBV14 and TRBJ2-3, the full variable domain reads EAGVTQFPSHSVIEKGQTVTLRCDPISGHDNLYWYRRVMGKEIKFLLHFVKESKQDESGMPNNRFLAERTGGTYSTLKVQPAELEDSGVYFCASSQDTAADTQYFGPGTRLTVL.

This clonotype has just one count. The CDR3 spells CSAGRLGPYGYTF. The CDR3 DNA sequence: TGCAGTGCTGGCAGGTTGGGACCCTATGGCTACACCTTC. The rearrangement joins TRBV20-1 to TRBJ1-2, with a tentative D call TRBD1 (5 bases). The CDR3 length is 13 residues. CDR1 is DFQATT, CDR2 SNEGSKA, per germline (reference sequence). Trimming cost V 5 bases and J 4 bases, with 14 bases left between them.

In this sample, this clonotype turned up a few times. The rearrangement uses TRBV20-1 and TRBJ1-1; 8 nucleotides line up with TRBD1. The germline V gene encodes CDR1 DFQATT and CDR2 SNEGSKA (reference sequence). J gave up 0 bases and V 2 bases, and 2 bases lay outside the gene matches. The CDR3 length is 14 residues. CDR3 region: CSARLGQVNTEAFF. DNA for the CDR3: TGCAGTGCTAGATTGGGACAGGTGAACACTGAAGCTTTCTTT.

The rearrangement uses TRBV20-1 and TRBJ1-2; D is perhaps TRBD1 (6 bases). Germline CDR1 reads DFQATT; CDR2 reads SNEGSKA (reference sequence). The CDR3 is made up of 14 amino acids. Between the trimmed V and J ends, which lost 3 bases and 5 bases, there was a span of 16 bases. The CDR3 reads CSASSRSGAYGYTF. In DNA, the CDR3 is TGCAGTGCTAGCTCCCGATCGGGGGCGTATGGCTACACCTTC.